What follows is one T cell receptor (beta chain) and its context. Its antigen remains unidentified. This entry belongs to a study of shared clonotypes between healthy human individuals. The method was immunoSEQ multiplex PCR; TCRdb's version includes in-frame clones alone and lacks a portion of them. The data show about 990,000 clones, around 78% seen once. Study conclusions and caveats: Genetic and exposure-history diversity was limited by the few donors.

Germline-derived CDR1 and CDR2 are SGHRS and YFSETQ. Trimming left V 1 base short and J 1 base short, with 11 bases between. The CDR3 runs 15 residues. The sequence was obtained from a man between 18 and 35 years old in good health. Some clones in this sample may be carry-over from other donors' samples. V usage is TRBV5-1 and J usage is TRBJ1-1; D is perhaps TRBD1 (6 bases). The sequencing sample was made of memory CD4+ T cells from PBMCs. Subset of the sample: CD45RA-negative fraction. The CDR3: CASSLSQGPNTEAFF. Here the CDR3 DNA reads TGCGCCAGCAGCTTGAGTCAGGGGCCGAACACTGAAGCTTTCTTT.